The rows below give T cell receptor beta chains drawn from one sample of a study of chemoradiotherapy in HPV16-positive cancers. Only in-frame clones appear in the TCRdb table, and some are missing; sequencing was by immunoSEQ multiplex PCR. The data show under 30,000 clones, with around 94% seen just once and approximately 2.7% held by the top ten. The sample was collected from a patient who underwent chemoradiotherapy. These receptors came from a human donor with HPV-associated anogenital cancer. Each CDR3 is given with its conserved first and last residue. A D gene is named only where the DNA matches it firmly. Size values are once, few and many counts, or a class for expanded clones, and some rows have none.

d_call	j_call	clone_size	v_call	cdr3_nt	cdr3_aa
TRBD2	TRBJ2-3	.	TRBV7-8	TGTGCCAGCAGCCAAGGACTAGCGAGCACAGATACGCAGTATTTT	CASSQGLASTDTQYF
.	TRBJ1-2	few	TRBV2	TGTGCCAGCAGTGAGGAGGGACTCAGAACTGGCTACACCTTC	CASSEEGLRTGYTF
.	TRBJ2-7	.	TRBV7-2	TGTGCCAGCAGCCCGAGGCGGGACCGGAGCTCCTACGAGCAGTACTTC	CASSPRRDRSSYEQYF
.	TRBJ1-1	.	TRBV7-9	TGTGCCAGCAGCTTGGCTACAACCGGGTTCTTT	CASSLATTGFF
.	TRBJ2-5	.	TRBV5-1	TGCGCCAGCAGCTTGGAACCCCACTCCGGGGCTTTCCAAGAGACCCAGTACTTC	CASSLEPHSGAFQETQYF
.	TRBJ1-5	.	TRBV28	TGTGCCAGCTCCCCGGATAGCAATCAGCCCCAGCATTTT	CASSPDSNQPQHF
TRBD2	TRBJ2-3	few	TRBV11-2	TGTGCCAGCAGCTTGGGACTAGCGGGAGGGGACACAGATACGCAGTATTTT	CASSLGLAGGDTDTQYF
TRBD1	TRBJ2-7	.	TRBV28	TGTGCCAGCAAGGTTAGGGACAGCCCCTACGAGCAGTACTTC	CASKVRDSPYEQYF
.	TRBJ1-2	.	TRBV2	TGTGCCAGCAGTAACAGGGCCGCTAACTATGGCTACACCTTC	CASSNRAANYGYTF
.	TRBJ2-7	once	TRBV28	TGTGCCAGCAGTGCCGTGGGATACGAGCAGTACTTC	CASSAVGYEQYF
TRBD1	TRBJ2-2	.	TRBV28	TGTGCCAGCAGGACAGGGGGAAAGACCGGGGAGCTGTTTTTT	CASRTGGKTGELFF
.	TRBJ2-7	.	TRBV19	TGTGCCAGTAGCCCCCGGGCCGGCCCCTACGAGCAGTACTTC	CASSPRAGPYEQYF
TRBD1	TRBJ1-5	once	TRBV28	TGTGCCAGCAGGGCGACAGGGTCTGGTAATCAGCCCCAGCATTTT	CASRATGSGNQPQHF
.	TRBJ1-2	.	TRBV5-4	TGTGCCAGCAGCACCAGGGTGGGGTATGGCTACACCTTC	CASSTRVGYGYTF
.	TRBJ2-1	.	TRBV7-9	TGTGCCAGCAGCTTAGCCCTTACGTACAATGAGCAGTTCTTC	CASSLALTYNEQFF
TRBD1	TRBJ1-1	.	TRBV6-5	TGTGCCAGCAGGCTCCAGGGGGCGAACACTGAAGCTTTCTTT	CASRLQGANTEAFF
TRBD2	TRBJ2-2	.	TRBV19	TGTGCCAGTAGTATCGCTAGCGGGAGTTACGGCGGGGAGCTGTTTTTT	CASSIASGSYGGELFF
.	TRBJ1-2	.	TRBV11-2	TGTGCCAGCAGCTTAGGAATACGCGACTATGGCTACACCTTC	CASSLGIRDYGYTF
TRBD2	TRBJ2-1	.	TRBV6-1	TGTGCCAGCGGGACTAGCGGGAGGGGGAACAATGAGCAGTTCTTC	CASGTSGRGNNEQFF
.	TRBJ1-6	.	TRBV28	TGTGCCAGCAGTTTTGGGGGTTCGACCCTCCACTTT	CASSFGGSTLHF
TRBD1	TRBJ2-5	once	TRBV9	TGTGCCAGCGGAAAAGGAGGGGACAGGCAAGAGACCCAGTACTTC	CASGKGGDRQETQYF